This is a list of T cell receptor beta chains from one sample in a study of identical twins. TCRdb independently ran MiXCR on the 5' RACE reads; one entry per CDR3 protein. This repertoire shows around 240,000 distinct CDR3 sequences, roughly 7% found once; its top ten account for 3% to 4.5%. This same sample was also part of a study on yellow fever vaccine responses in identical twins.

Sequences were obtained from memory (CD45RO+) T cells sorted from blood. Receptors were obtained from a woman under 30 in good health. Each CDR3 is given with its conserved first and last residue. A D gene is named only where the DNA matches it firmly. Expanded clones are given a class, and other clones once, few, many or no size at all.

TRBJ2-1,TRBD2,TRBV5-6,-,CASSPRRLAGSYNEQFF,TGTGCCAGCAGCCCAAGAAGACTAGCGGGATCCTACAATGAGCAGTTCTTC
TRBJ2-5,TRBD2,TRBV6-5,-,CASSYRKTSGQETQYF,TGTGCCAGCAGTTACCGGAAGACTAGCGGGCAAGAGACCCAGTACTTC
TRBJ2-2,-,TRBV18,many,CASSPPTLQRNTGELFF,TGTGCCAGCTCACCACCGACGTTACAGAGGAACACCGGGGAGCTGTTTTTT
TRBJ1-1,-,TRBV12-3/TRBV12-4,many,CASSPWVGNTEAFF,TGTGCCAGCAGCCCCTGGGTGGGGAACACTGAAGCTTTCTTT
TRBJ2-3,TRBD2,TRBV6-1,many,CASRSGTTDTQYF,TGTGCCAGCAGGTCCGGGACTACGGATACGCAGTATTTT
TRBJ2-2,-,TRBV12-3/TRBV12-4,many,CASSFGTPRTGELFF,TGTGCCAGCAGTTTTGGGACCCCGCGGACCGGGGAGCTGTTTTTT
TRBJ2-2,-,TRBV7-9,many,CASRLRGSVGTGELFF,TGTGCCAGCAGGCTTAGAGGTAGCGTCGGCACCGGGGAGCTGTTTTTT
TRBJ1-1,-,TRBV14,many,CASSQEFRTSEAFF,TGTGCCAGCAGCCAAGAATTTAGAACATCTGAAGCTTTCTTT
TRBJ2-1,-,TRBV20-1,many,CSARRAEGIPGNEQFF,TGCAGTGCTAGACGAGCTGAGGGGATTCCTGGCAATGAGCAGTTCTTC
TRBJ2-3,TRBD2,TRBV15,many,CATSSGTSGADTQYF,TGTGCCACCAGCTCCGGGACTAGCGGTGCAGATACGCAGTATTTT
TRBJ2-1,-,TRBV29-1,many,CSVTDYNEQFF,TGCAGCGTCACAGATTACAATGAGCAGTTCTTC
TRBJ1-2,-,TRBV29-1,many,CSVEGRRSYGYTF,TGCAGCGTTGAAGGTCGCCGTTCATATGGCTACACCTTC
TRBJ2-1,TRBD2,TRBV5-5,many,CASRSPGLPYNEQFF,TGTGCCAGCAGATCCCCGGGACTACCATACAATGAGCAGTTCTTC
TRBJ1-4,-,TRBV18,few,CASSATGATNEKLFF,TGTGCCAGCTCGGCTACCGGCGCAACTAATGAAAAACTGTTTTTT
TRBJ2-1,-,TRBV29-1,many,CSADSSRNEQFF,TGCAGCGCGGACAGCTCTAGAAATGAGCAGTTCTTC
TRBJ2-7,-,TRBV7-3,few,CASSFGPTYEQYF,TGTGCCAGCAGCTTCGGACCGACCTACGAGCAGTACTTC
TRBJ2-1,-,TRBV12-3/TRBV12-4,-,CATSRRGQDNEQFF,TGTGCCACCAGCCGGAGGGGGCAAGACAATGAGCAGTTCTTC
TRBJ2-1,-,TRBV3-1,-,CASSQALFGLYTRNEQFF,TGTGCCAGCAGCCAGGCCCTATTCGGACTCTATACTCGCAATGAGCAGTTCTTC
TRBJ2-3,TRBD2,TRBV7-6,few,CASSGLAGGSDTQYF,TGTGCCAGCAGCGGCCTAGCGGGGGGATCAGATACGCAGTATTTT
TRBJ2-3,TRBD2,TRBV11-2,-,CASSLDHQPAGLAGHTDTQYF,TGTGCCAGCAGCTTAGATCACCAACCCGCCGGACTAGCGGGGCACACAGATACGCAGTATTTT
TRBJ2-1,-,TRBV5-1,many,CASRPGLPGAYNEQFF,TGCGCCAGCAGACCGGGACTTCCCGGGGCCTACAATGAGCAGTTCTTC
TRBJ1-1,-,TRBV6-5,-,CASSYSRLNTEAFF,TGTGCCAGCAGTTACTCGAGGCTGAACACTGAAGCTTTCTTT
TRBJ1-2,TRBD1,TRBV14,few,CASSQDVGQGYGYTF,TGTGCCAGCAGCCAAGATGTGGGACAGGGATATGGCTACACCTTC
TRBJ2-3,TRBD1,TRBV5-1,-,CASREGQVVDTQYF,TGCGCCAGCAGGGAAGGACAGGTCGTAGATACGCAGTATTTT
TRBJ2-3,TRBD2,TRBV24-1,-,CATSDGRLAGTDTQYF,TGTGCCACCAGTGATGGGAGACTAGCGGGAACAGATACGCAGTATTTT
TRBJ2-1,TRBD2,TRBV24-1,-,CATSDRAGSVNEQFF,TGTGCCACCAGTGATCGAGCGGGATCGGTCAATGAGCAGTTCTTC
TRBJ1-2,-,TRBV20-1,many,CSAAGTANYGYTF,TGCAGTGCTGCCGGGACGGCTAACTATGGCTACACCTTC
TRBJ2-3,TRBD2,TRBV12-3/TRBV12-4,-,CASSRGGAGTDTQYF,TGTGCCAGCAGCCGGGGGGGGGCGGGCACAGATACGCAGTATTTT
TRBJ2-5,-,TRBV4-1,many,CASSQDGRGQETQYF,TGCGCCAGCAGCCAAGATGGAAGGGGGCAAGAGACCCAGTACTTC
TRBJ1-2,-,TRBV14,many,CASSQVKIGQDPYGYTF,TGTGCCAGCAGCCAAGTAAAGATCGGGCAGGACCCTTATGGCTACACCTTC
TRBJ1-5,TRBD1,TRBV4-1,-,CASSQTGFEPQHF,TGCGCCAGCAGCCAGACAGGGTTCGAGCCCCAGCATTTT
TRBJ1-6,TRBD1,TRBV20-1,many,CSAKKGQRNSPLHF,TGCAGTGCTAAGAAGGGACAGAGAAATTCACCCCTCCACTTT
TRBJ1-2,TRBD1,TRBV12-3/TRBV12-4,many,CASSPSDRAVGYTF,TGTGCCAGCAGCCCGTCGGACAGGGCTGTTGGCTACACCTTC
TRBJ2-5,TRBD1,TRBV12-3/TRBV12-4,few,CASSLAGAGGMKTQYF,TGTGCCAGCAGTTTAGCGGGGGCAGGGGGCATGAAGACCCAGTACTTC
TRBJ2-1,TRBD2,TRBV5-1,-,CASSAGTSGGALYEQFF,TGCGCCAGCAGCGCCGGGACTAGCGGGGGGGCGTTGTATGAGCAGTTCTTC
TRBJ2-2,-,TRBV5-1,-,CASSPRTGSTGELFF,TGCGCCAGCAGCCCTAGGACCGGGAGCACCGGGGAGCTGTTTTTT
TRBJ2-2,-,TRBV29-1,-,CSVLQGTAAGELFF,TGCAGCGTTTTACAGGGCACTGCCGCGGGGGAGCTGTTTTTT
TRBJ2-3,-,TRBV3-1,many,CASSPYSKSTDTQYF,TGTGCCAGCAGCCCCTATAGTAAAAGCACAGATACGCAGTATTTT
TRBJ1-4,TRBD1,TRBV4-2,many,CASSQADRGDEKLFF,TGTGCCAGCAGCCAAGCGGACAGGGGTGATGAAAAACTGTTTTTT
TRBJ2-3,-,TRBV3-1,-,CASSQRGGTDTQYF,TGTGCCAGCAGCCAGAGGGGGGGCACAGATACGCAGTATTTT
TRBJ1-2,-,TRBV29-1,many,CSVEVLRRYGYTF,TGCAGCGTTGAAGTCCTCAGGAGATATGGCTACACCTTC